Listed below are T cell receptor beta chains from one sample, sequenced in a study of control samples from healthy donors and cancer patients. Assay used: immunoSEQ multiplex PCR; TCRdb lists only in-frame clones, some missing. The sample holds about 110,000 clones, approximately 82% seen once. The material sequenced was blood. The receptors were gathered from a young man in good health. Both conserved end residues are part of each CDR3. A D gene is named only where the DNA matches it firmly. Only part of the rows carry a size: once, few, many, or a class if the clone is expanded.

j_gene: TRBJ1-4; d_gene: -; v_gene: TRBV29-1; abundance: -; CDR3nt: TGCAGCGTTGAGTTACCCGAGATTAGTGAAAAACTGTTTTTT; CDR3aa: CSVELPEISEKLFF
j_gene: TRBJ1-5; d_gene: -; v_gene: TRBV9; abundance: few; CDR3nt: TGTGCCAGCAGCGTAGGGGGGGGCCCCAATCAGCCCCAGCATTTT; CDR3aa: CASSVGGGPNQPQHF
j_gene: TRBJ2-1; d_gene: -; v_gene: TRBV4-2; abundance: many; CDR3nt: TGTGCCAGCAGCCCCTCGGTGACCATGTCACGAGGAGACAATGAGCAGTTCTTC; CDR3aa: CASSPSVTMSRGDNEQFF
j_gene: TRBJ1-2; d_gene: -; v_gene: TRBV27; abundance: -; CDR3nt: TGTGCCAGCAGTTTTAAGGGGGGCTATGGCTACACCTTC; CDR3aa: CASSFKGGYGYTF
j_gene: TRBJ1-1; d_gene: -; v_gene: TRBV7-2; abundance: -; CDR3nt: TGTGCCAGCAGCTCCCGAAGAGGGAAAATGAACACTGAAGCTTTCTTT; CDR3aa: CASSSRRGKMNTEAFF
j_gene: TRBJ2-1; d_gene: -; v_gene: TRBV18; abundance: -; CDR3nt: TGTGCCAGCTCACTAGAGAGAGCCTTCAATGAGCAGTTCTTC; CDR3aa: CASSLERAFNEQFF
j_gene: TRBJ1-2; d_gene: -; v_gene: TRBV18; abundance: -; CDR3nt: TGTGCCAGCTCACTCAATACAGGACCGGCTAACTATGGCTACACCTTC; CDR3aa: CASSLNTGPANYGYTF
j_gene: TRBJ2-5; d_gene: -; v_gene: TRBV30; abundance: -; CDR3nt: TGTGCCTGGAGTAAGTTAGAACAGGGTAAAGAGACCCAGTACTTC; CDR3aa: CAWSKLEQGKETQYF
j_gene: TRBJ1-3; d_gene: -; v_gene: TRBV9; abundance: few; CDR3nt: TGTGCCAGCAGCGTAGCGCAGGGTGAGACGAACACCATATATTTT; CDR3aa: CASSVAQGETNTIYF
j_gene: TRBJ2-3; d_gene: -; v_gene: TRBV4-3; abundance: -; CDR3nt: TGCGCCAGCAGCCACGAGGGTGGGGGAAGCACAGATACGCAGTATTTT; CDR3aa: CASSHEGGGSTDTQYF
j_gene: TRBJ1-6; d_gene: -; v_gene: TRBV9; abundance: -; CDR3nt: TGTGCCAGCAGCGTTGGCCCGGGGGATAATTCACCCCTCCACTTT; CDR3aa: CASSVGPGDNSPLHF
j_gene: TRBJ1-2; d_gene: TRBD1; v_gene: TRBV30; abundance: -; CDR3nt: TGTGCCTGGAGCCAGGGGGCGAAGGGCTACACCTTC; CDR3aa: CAWSQGAKGYTF